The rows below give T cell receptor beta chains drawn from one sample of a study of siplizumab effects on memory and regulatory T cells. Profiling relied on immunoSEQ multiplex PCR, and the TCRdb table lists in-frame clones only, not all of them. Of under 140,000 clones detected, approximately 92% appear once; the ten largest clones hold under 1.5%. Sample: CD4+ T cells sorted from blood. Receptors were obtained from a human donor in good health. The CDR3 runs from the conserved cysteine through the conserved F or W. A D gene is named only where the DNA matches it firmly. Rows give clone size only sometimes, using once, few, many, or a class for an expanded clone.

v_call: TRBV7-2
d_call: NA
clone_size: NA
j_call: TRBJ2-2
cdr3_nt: TGTGCCAGCAGCTTAGCGGGCAGCGACACCGGGGAGCTGTTTTTT
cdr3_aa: CASSLAGSDTGELFF

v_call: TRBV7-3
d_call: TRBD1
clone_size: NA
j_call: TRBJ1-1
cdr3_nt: TGTGCCAGCAGCTTAACGTTTGGGACAGCTAACACTGAAGCTTTCTTT
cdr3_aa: CASSLTFGTANTEAFF

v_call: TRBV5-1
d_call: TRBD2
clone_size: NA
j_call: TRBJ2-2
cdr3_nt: TGCGCCAGCAGCCCGCGGGAGAGCCCGAACACCGGGGAGCTGTTTTTT
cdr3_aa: CASSPRESPNTGELFF

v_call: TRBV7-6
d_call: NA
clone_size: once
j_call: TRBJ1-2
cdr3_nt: TGTGCCAGCAGCTCTCTCCTTAGGTTAGGAGAAACGTCCTATGGCTACACCTTC
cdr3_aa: CASSSLLRLGETSYGYTF

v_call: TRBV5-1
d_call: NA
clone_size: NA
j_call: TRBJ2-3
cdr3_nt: TGCGCCAGCAGCTTGGTGGACAGAGCTTTCACAGATACGCAGTATTTT
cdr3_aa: CASSLVDRAFTDTQYF

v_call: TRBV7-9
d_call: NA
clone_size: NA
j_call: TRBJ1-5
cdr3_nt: TGTGCCAGCAGCTTCGACCAGGATCAGCCCCAGCATTTT
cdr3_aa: CASSFDQDQPQHF

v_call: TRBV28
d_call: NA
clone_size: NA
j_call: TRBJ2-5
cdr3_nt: TGTGCCAGCAGTTTCTTGGGGAAACAAGAGACCCAGTACTTC
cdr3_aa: CASSFLGKQETQYF

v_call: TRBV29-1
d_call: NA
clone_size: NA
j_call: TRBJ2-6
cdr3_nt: TGCAGCGTCGAGGAATCCTCTGGGGCCAACGTCCTGACTTTC
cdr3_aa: CSVEESSGANVLTF

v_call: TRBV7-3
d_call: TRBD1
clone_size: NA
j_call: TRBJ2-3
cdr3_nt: TGTGCCAGCAGCTTCCTCGGGACAGGGAAAGATACGCAGTATTTT
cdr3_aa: CASSFLGTGKDTQYF

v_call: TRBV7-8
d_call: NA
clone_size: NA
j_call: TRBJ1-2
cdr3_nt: TGTGCCAGCAGCTTAGCTATCGGTGGGGGTAAAAACTACACCTTC
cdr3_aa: CASSLAIGGGKNYTF

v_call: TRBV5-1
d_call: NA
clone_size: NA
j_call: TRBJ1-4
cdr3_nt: TGCGCCAGCGCGGACGGAGCCGCCGCAACTAATGAAAAACTGTTTTTT
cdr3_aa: CASADGAAATNEKLFF

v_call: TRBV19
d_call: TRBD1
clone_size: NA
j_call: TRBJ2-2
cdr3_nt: TGTGCCAGCCAAGGACAGGGAAGGACCGGGGAGCTGTTTTTT
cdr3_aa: CASQGQGRTGELFF

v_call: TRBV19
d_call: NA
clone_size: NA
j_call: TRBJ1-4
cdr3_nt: TGTGCCAGTAACGGATACCCTAGGGAAAAACTGTTTTTT
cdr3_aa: CASNGYPREKLFF